The TCR beta chain described here comes from a study of OX40 agonist ivuxolimab in advanced cancers. CDR1 is SGHVS and CDR2 is FQNEAQ in the germline V gene. The CDR3 has 20 amino acids. Deletions cut 2 bases from V and 0 bases from J, with 23 bases between. Turning to this clone: What it recognizes is unknown.

Study conclusions and caveats: Undetermined was the antigen specificity of the expanded peripheral T cells.

Generated by immunoSEQ multiplex PCR, the TCRdb table keeps only in-frame clones and is missing some. The data contain 65,000 to 95,000 clones, 84% of them singletons. The sequence was obtained from an adult with an advanced solid tumor such as melanoma, head and neck, liver or kidney cancer. Sequences were derived from CD4+ or CD8+ T cells sorted from blood, sampled in a trial of the OX40 agonist ivuxolimab. The chain has TRBV7-8 and TRBJ1-3; the D is unclear. The DNA for the CDR3 is TGTGCCAGCAGCTTACCACGATTCCCTAGCCTCTCGAGCTCTGGAAACACCATATATTTT. Translated, it gives CASSLPRFPSLSSSGNTIYF.